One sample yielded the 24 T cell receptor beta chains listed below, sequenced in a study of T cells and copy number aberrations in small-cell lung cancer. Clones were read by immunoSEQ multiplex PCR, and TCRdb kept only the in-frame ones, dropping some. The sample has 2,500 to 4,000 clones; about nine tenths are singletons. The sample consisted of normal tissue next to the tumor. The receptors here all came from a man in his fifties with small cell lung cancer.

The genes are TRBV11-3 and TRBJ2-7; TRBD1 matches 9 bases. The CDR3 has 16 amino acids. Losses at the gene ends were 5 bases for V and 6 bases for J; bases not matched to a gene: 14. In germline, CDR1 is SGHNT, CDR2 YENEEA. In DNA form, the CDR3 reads TGTGCCAGCAGCGGGGACCTACAGGGGGCCGAACCCGAGCAGTACTTC. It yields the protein CASSGDLQGAEPEQYF. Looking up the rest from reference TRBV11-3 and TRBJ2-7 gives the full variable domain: EAGVVQSPRYKIIEKKQPVAFWCNPISGHNTLYWYLQNLGQGPELLIRYENEEAVDDSQLPKDRFSAERLKGVDSTLKIQPAELGDSAVYLCASSGDLQGAEPEQYFGPGTRLTVT.

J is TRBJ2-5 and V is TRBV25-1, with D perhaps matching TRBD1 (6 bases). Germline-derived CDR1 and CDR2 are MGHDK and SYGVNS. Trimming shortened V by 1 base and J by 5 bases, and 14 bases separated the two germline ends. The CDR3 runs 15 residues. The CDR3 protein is CASSESRWQGETQYF. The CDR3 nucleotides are TGTGCCAGCAGTGAATCGCGTTGGCAGGGGGAGACCCAGTACTTC.

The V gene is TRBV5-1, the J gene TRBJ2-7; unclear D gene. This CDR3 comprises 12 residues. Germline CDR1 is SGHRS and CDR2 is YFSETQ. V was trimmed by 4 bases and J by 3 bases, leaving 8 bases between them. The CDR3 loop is CASSHYDYEQYF. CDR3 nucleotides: TGCGCCAGCAGCCATTATGACTACGAGCAGTACTTC.

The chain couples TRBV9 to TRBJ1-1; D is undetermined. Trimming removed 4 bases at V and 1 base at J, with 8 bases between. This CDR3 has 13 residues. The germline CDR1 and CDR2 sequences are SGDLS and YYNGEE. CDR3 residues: CASSPQTNTEAFF. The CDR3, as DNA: TGTGCCAGCAGCCCGCAGACGAACACTGAAGCTTTCTTT. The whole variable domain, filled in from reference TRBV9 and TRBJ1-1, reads DSGVTQTPKHLITATGQRVTLRCSPRSGDLSVYWYQQSLDQGLQFLIQYYNGEERAKGNILERFSAQQFPDLHSELNLSSLELGDSALYFCASSPQTNTEAFFGQGTRLTVV.

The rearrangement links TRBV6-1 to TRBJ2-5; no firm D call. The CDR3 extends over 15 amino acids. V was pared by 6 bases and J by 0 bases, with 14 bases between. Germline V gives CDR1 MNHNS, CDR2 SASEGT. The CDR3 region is CASSGLGSYQETQYF. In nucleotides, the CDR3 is TGTGCCAGCAGCGGTTTAGGGTCGTACCAAGAGACCCAGTACTTC.

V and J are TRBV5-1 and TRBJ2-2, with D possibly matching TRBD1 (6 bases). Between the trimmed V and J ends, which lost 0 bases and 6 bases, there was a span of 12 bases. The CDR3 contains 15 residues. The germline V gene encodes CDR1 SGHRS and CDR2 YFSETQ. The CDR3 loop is CASSLGTVRAGELFF. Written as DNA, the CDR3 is TGCGCCAGCAGCTTGGGGACAGTGAGGGCCGGGGAGCTGTTTTTT.

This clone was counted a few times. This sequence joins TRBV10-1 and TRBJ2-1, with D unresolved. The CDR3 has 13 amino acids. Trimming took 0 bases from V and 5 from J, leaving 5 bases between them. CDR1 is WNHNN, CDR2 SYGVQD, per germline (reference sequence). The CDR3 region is CASSESANNEQFF. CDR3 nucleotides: TGCGCCAGCAGTGAGTCGGCCAACAATGAGCAGTTCTTC.

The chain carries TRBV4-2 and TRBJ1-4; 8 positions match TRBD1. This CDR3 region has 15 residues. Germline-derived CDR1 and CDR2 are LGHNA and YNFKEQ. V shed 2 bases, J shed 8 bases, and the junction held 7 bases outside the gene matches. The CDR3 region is CASSQKDREEEKLFF. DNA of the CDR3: TGTGCCAGCAGCCAAAAGGACAGGGAGGAGGAAAAACTGTTTTTT.

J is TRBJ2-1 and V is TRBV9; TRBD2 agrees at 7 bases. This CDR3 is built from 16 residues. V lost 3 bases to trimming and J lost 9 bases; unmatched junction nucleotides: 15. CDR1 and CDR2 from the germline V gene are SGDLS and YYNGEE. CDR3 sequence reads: CASSGGEGRVMGEQFF. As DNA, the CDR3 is TGTGCCAGCAGCGGCGGGGAGGGTAGGGTGATGGGTGAGCAGTTCTTC.

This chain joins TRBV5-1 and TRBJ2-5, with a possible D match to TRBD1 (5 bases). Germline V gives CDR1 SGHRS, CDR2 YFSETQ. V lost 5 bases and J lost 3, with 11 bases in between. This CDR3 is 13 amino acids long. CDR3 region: CASSSGSKETQYF. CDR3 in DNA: TGCGCCAGCAGTTCAGGGTCGAAAGAGACCCAGTACTTC.

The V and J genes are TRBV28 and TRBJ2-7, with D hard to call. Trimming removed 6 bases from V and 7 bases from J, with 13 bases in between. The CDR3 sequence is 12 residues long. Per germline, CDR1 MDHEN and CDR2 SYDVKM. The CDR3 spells CASRTSVGEQYF. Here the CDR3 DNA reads TGTGCCAGCAGGACCTCAGTGGGAGAGCAGTACTTC.

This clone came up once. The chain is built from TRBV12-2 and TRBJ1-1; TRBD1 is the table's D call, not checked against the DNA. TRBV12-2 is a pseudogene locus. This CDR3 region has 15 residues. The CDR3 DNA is TGTGCAAGTCGCTTAGCCCCGGGACACCACACTGAAGCTTTCTTT. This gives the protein CASRLAPGHHTEAFF.

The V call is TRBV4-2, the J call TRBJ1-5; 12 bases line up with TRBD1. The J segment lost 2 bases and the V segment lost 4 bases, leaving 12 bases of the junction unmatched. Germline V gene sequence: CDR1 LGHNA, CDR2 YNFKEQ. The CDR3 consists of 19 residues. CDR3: CASSRTGGQGAGGNQPQHF. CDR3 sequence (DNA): TGTGCCAGCAGCCGAACGGGGGGACAGGGGGCGGGGGGCAATCAGCCCCAGCATTTT.

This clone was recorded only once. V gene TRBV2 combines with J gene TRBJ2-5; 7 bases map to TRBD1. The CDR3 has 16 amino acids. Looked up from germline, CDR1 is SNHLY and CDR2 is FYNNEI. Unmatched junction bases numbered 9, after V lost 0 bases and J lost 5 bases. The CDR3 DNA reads TGTGCCAGCAGTGAAGCGGGCCAGGGGGATGTGGAGACCCAGTACTTC. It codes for CASSEAGQGDVETQYF. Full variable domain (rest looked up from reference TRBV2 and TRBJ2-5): EPEVTQTPSHQVTQMGQEVILRCVPISNHLYFYWYRQILGQKVEFLVSFYNNEISEKSEIFDDQFSVERPDGSNFTLKIRSTKLEDSAMYFCASSEAGQGDVETQYFGPGTRLLVL.

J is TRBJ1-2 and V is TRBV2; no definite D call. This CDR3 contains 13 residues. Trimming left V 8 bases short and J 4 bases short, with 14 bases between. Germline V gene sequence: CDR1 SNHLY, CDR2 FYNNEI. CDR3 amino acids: CASGMIRTYGYTF. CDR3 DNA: TGTGCCAGCGGCATGATTAGGACCTATGGCTACACCTTC.

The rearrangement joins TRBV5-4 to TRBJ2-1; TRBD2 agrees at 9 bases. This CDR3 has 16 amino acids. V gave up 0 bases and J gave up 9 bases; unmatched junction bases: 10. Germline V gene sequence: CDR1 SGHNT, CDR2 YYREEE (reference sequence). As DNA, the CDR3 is TGTGCCAGCAGCTTGGTTATAGCGGGAGTTTTGGGTGAGCAGTTCTTC. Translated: CASSLVIAGVLGEQFF.

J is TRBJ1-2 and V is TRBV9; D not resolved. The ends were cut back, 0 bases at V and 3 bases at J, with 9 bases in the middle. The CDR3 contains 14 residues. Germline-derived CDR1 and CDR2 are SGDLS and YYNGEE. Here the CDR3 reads CASSVVTGDYGYTF. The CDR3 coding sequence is TGTGCCAGCAGCGTAGTTACCGGGGACTATGGCTACACCTTC.

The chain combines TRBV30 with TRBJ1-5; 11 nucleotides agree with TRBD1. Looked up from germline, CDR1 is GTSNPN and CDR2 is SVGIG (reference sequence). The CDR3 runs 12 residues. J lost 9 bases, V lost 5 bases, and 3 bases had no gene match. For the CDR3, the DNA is TGTGCCTGGGGGGGGACAGGGGGGCCCCAGCATTTT. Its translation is CAWGGTGGPQHF.

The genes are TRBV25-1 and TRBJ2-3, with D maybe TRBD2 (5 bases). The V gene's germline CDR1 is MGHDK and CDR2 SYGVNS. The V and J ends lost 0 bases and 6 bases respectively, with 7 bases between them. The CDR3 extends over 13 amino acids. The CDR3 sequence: CASSEYRGDTQYF. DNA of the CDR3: TGTGCCAGCAGTGAATACCGCGGGGATACGCAGTATTTT. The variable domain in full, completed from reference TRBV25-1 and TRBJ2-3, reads EADIYQTPRYLVIGTGKKITLECSQTMGHDKMYWYQQDPGMELHLIHYSYGVNSTEKGDLSSESTVSRIRTEHFPLTLESARPSHTSQYLCASSEYRGDTQYFGPGTRLTVL.

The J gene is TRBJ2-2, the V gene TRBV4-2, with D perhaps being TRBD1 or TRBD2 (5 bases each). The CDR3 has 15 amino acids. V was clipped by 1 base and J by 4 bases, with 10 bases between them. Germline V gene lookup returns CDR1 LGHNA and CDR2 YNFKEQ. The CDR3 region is CASSQAQGPTGELFF. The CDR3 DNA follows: TGTGCCAGCAGCCAAGCTCAGGGACCCACCGGGGAGCTGTTTTTT.

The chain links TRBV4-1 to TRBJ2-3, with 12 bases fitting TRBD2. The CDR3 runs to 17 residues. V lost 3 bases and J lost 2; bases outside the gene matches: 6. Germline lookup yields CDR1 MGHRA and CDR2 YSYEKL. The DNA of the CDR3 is TGCGCCAGCAGCCAGTTCGGACTAGCGGGGACCACAGATACGCAGTATTTT. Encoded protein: CASSQFGLAGTTDTQYF.

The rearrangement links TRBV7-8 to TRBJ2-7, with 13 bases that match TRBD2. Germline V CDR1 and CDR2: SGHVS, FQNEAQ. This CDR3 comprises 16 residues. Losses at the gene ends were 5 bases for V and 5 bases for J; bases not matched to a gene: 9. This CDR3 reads CASSPQGGTSGNEQYF. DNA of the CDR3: TGTGCCAGCAGCCCCCAGGGGGGGACTAGCGGGAACGAGCAGTACTTC.

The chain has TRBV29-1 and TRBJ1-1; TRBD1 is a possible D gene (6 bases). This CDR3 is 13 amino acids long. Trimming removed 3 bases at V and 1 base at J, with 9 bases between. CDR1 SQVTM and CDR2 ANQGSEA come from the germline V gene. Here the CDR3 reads CSVDPGANTEAFF. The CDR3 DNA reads TGCAGCGTTGACCCAGGGGCGAACACTGAAGCTTTCTTT. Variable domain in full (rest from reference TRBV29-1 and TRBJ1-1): SAVISQKPSRDICQRGTSLTIQCQVDSQVTMMFWYRQQPGQSLTLIATANQGSEATYESGFVIDKFPISRPNLTFSTLTVSNMSPEDSSIYLCSVDPGANTEAFFGQGTRLTVV.

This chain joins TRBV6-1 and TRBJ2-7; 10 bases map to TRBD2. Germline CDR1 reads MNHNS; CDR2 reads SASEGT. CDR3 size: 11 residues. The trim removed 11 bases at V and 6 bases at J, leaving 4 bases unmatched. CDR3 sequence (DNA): TGTGCCGGAGGACTAGCGGTCGAGCAGTACTTC. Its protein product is CAGGLAVEQYF.